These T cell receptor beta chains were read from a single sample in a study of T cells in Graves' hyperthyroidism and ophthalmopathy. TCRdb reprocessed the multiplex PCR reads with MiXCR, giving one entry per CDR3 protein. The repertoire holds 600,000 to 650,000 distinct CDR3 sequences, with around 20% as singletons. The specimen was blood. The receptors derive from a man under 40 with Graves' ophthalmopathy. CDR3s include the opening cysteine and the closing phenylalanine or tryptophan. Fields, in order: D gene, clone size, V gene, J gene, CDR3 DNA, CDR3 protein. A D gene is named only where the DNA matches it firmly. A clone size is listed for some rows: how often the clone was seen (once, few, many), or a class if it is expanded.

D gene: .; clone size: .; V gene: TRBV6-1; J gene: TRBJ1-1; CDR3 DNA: TGTGCCAGTCTGAGATACCCGGGCCTCTCGATGAACACTGAAGCTTTCTTT; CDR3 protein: CASLRYPGLSMNTEAFF
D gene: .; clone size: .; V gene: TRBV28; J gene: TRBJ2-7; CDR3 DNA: TGTGCCAGCAGGTCGCGGACTCGATCCTACGAGCAGTACTTC; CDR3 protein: CASRSRTRSYEQYF
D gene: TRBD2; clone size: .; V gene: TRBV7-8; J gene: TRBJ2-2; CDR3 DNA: TGTGCCAGCAGCCCGGGCGCTAGCGGACCGAACACCGGGGAGCTGTTTTTT; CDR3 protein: CASSPGASGPNTGELFF
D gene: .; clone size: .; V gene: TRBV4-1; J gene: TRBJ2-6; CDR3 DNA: TGCGCCAGCAGCAATCGTTCGGCAGGGTCTGGGGCCAACGTCCTGACTTTC; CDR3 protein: CASSNRSAGSGANVLTF
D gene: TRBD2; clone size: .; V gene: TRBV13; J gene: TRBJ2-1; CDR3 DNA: TGTGCCAGCAGCTTAGGCCTAGCGGGAGTTCAATACAATGAGCAGTTCTTC; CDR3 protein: CASSLGLAGVQYNEQFF
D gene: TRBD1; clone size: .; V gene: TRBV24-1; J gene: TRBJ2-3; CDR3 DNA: TGTGCCACCAGTGATATACAGGGGGATTTCGTTTCGGATACGCAGTATTTT; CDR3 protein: CATSDIQGDFVSDTQYF
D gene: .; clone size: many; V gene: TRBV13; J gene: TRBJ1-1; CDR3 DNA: TGTGCCAGCAGCTTCATCCGGGCCTCGAACACTGAAGCTTTCTTT; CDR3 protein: CASSFIRASNTEAFF
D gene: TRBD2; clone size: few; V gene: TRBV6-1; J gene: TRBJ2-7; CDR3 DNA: TGTGCCAGCAGTCCCTTCGGGCTAGCGGGAGGCTACGAGCAGTACTTC; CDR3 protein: CASSPFGLAGGYEQYF
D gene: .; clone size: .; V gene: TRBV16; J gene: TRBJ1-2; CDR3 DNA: TGTGCCAGCAGCCCCGGGCCTCAACCTAACTATGGCTACACCTTC; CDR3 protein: CASSPGPQPNYGYTF
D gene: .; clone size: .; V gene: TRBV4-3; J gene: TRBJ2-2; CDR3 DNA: TGCGCCAGCAGCTCCCGGCCCTCGAGAGGCACCGGGGAGCTGTTTTTT; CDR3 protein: CASSSRPSRGTGELFF
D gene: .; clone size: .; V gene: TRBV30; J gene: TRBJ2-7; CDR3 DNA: TGTGCCTGGAACGGGGGGCCCTCCTACGAGCAGTACTTC; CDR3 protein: CAWNGGPSYEQYF
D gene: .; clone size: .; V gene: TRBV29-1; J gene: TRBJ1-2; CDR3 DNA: TGCAGCGTTGAAGCCCTTCCCATTTCCTATGGCTACACCTTC; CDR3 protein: CSVEALPISYGYTF
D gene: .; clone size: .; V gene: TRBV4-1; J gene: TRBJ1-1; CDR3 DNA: TGCGCCAGCAGCCAAACGGGGGTGAGCACTGAAGCTTTCTTT; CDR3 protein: CASSQTGVSTEAFF
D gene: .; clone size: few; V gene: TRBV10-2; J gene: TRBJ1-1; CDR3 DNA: TGCGCCAGCGCGGAGTCTGGGGGCACTGAAGCTTTCTTT; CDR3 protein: CASAESGGTEAFF
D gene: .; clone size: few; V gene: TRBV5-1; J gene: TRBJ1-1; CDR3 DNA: TGCGCCAGCAGCCCCTGGGACAACTTGAACACTGAAGCTTTCTTT; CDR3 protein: CASSPWDNLNTEAFF
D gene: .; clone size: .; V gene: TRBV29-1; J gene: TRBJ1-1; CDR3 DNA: TGCAGCGTTGGACGACAGAGTCTTGGTGAAGCTTTCTTT; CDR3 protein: CSVGRQSLGEAFF
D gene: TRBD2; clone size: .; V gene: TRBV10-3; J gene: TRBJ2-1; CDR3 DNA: TGTGCCATCAGTGACGGGGGGACCTACAATGAGCAGTTCTTC; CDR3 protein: CAISDGGTYNEQFF
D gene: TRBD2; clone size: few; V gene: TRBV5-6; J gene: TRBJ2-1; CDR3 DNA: TGTGCCAGCAGCTTTATGGGGCTAGCGGGTAACAATGAGCAGTTCTTC; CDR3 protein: CASSFMGLAGNNEQFF
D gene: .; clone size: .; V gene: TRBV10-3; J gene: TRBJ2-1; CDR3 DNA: TGTGCCATCAGTGAGTCCTACCTTGGGGCCTCCTACAATGAGCAGTTCTTC; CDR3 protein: CAISESYLGASYNEQFF
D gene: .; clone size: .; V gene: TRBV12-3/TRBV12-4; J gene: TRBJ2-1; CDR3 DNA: TGTGCCAGCAGTTTAGCGGGCGGGACTGTCGGGACGAATGAGCAGTTCTTC; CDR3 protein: CASSLAGGTVGTNEQFF
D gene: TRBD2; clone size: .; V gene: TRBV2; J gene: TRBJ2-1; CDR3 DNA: TGTGCCAGCACCGATGGGGGACTAGCGGGAGGGCCCCAGCAGTTCTTC; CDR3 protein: CASTDGGLAGGPQQFF
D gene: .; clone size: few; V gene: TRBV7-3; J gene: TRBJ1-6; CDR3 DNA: TGTGCCAGCAGCTTAGAGGCCCGCGGACCCCTCCACTTT; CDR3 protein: CASSLEARGPLHF
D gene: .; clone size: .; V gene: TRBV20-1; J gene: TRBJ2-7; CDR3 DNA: TGCAGTGCTAGAGAGAGCGACGCCTACTCCTACGAGCAGTACTTC; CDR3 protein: CSARESDAYSYEQYF
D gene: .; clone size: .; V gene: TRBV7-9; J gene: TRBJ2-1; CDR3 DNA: TGTGCCAGCAGCTTCCGGGGGTCCAATGAGCAGTTCTTC; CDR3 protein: CASSFRGSNEQFF
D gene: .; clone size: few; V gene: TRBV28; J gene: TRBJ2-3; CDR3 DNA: TGTGCCAGCAGCCCTCCAGGGGTTAGGGCCACAGATACGCAGTATTTT; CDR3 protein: CASSPPGVRATDTQYF
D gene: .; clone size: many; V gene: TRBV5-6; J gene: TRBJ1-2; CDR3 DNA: TGTGCCAGCAGCTTGGTGCGGGGGAACTATGGCTACACCTTC; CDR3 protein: CASSLVRGNYGYTF
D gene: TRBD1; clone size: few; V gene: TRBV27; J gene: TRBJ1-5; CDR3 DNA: TGTGCCAGCAGAGGACAGGGGATCGGCCAGCCCCAGCATTTT; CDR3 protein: CASRGQGIGQPQHF
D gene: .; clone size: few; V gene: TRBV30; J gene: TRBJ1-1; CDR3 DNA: TGTGCCTGGAGCCGGGTCCCGGTTGAAGCTTTCTTT; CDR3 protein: CAWSRVPVEAFF
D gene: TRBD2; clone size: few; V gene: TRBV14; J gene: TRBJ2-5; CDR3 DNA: TGTGCCAGCAGCCAGAGCTCGGGACTAGTGGTCCAGGAGACCCAGTACTTC; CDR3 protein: CASSQSSGLVVQETQYF
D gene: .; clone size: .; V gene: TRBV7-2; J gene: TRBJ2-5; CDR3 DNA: TGTGCCAGCAGCTTCGGATGGACCCGTTTCCCAGAGACCCAGTACTTC; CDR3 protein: CASSFGWTRFPETQYF
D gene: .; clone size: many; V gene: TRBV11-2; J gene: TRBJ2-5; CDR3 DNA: TGTGCCAGCAACGGACAGTCCACCCAAGAGACCCAGTACTTC; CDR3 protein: CASNGQSTQETQYF
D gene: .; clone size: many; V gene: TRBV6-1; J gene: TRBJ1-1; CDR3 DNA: TGTGCCAGCAGTCCGCTCGCGGCTCGAGAAGCTTTCTTT; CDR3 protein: CASSPLAAREAFF
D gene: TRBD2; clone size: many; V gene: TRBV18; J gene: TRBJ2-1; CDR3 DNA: TGTGCCAGCTCACTAACAGGGACTAGCTCCTACAATGAGCAGTTCTTC; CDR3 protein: CASSLTGTSSYNEQFF
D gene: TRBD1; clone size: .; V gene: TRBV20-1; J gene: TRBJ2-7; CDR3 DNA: TGCAGTGCTAGAGACAACTACAGGGGGCTAGGCTACGAGCAGTACTTC; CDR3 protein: CSARDNYRGLGYEQYF
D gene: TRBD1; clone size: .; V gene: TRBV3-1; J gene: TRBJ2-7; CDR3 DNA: TGTGCCAGCAGCCAGGGACAGGGGGCTGGGTCCTACGAGCAGTACTTC; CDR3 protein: CASSQGQGAGSYEQYF
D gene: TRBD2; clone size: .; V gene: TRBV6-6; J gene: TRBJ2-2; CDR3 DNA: TGTGCCAGCAGTTACTCCCCCTCACTACTAGCGGGGGGGCTCACCGGGGAGCTGTTTTTT; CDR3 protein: CASSYSPSLLAGGLTGELFF
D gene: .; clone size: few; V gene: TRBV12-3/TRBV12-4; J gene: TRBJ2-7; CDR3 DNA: TGTGCCAGCAGTCCGGGACAAATCCCCTACGAGCAGTACTTC; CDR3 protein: CASSPGQIPYEQYF
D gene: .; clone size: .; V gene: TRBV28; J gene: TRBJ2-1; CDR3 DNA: TGTGCCAGCAGGGGTTTCAGGGCCCTTCACTACAATGAGCAGTTCTTC; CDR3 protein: CASRGFRALHYNEQFF
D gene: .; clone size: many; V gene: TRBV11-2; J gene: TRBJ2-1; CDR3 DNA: TGTGCCAGCAGCCCATTGCGGGGTCCCTACAATGAGCAGTTCTTC; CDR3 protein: CASSPLRGPYNEQFF
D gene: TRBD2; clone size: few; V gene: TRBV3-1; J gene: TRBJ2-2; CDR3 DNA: TGTGCCAGCAGCGAAGATTGGCCCGGGGTAGCGGGAACGAACACCGGGGAGCTGTTTTTT; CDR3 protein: CASSEDWPGVAGTNTGELFF
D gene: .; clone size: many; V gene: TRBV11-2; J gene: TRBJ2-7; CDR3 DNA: TGTGCCAGCAGCTTTAATCGGGACCCCTACGAGCAGTACTTC; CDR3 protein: CASSFNRDPYEQYF
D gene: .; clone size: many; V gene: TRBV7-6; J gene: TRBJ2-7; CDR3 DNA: TGTGCCAGCAGCTCCCTGACTAGCTACGAGCAGTACTTC; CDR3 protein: CASSSLTSYEQYF
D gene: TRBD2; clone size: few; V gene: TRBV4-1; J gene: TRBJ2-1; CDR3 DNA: TGCGCCAGCAGCCCGGGACTAGCTTCTGAGCAGTTCTTC; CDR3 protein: CASSPGLASEQFF
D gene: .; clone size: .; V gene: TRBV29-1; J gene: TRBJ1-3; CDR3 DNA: TGCAGCGCCCCAGGGCAGGTCTGGGGGACTGGAAACACCATATATTTT; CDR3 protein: CSAPGQVWGTGNTIYF
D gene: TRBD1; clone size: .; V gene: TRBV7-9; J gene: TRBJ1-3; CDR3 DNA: TGTGCCAGCAGCTCTCCGACAGGGACTGGAAACACCATATATTTT; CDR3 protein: CASSSPTGTGNTIYF
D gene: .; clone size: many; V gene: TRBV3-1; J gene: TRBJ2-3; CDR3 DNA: TGTGCCAGCGAGGGTCCCGTCGCGCAGTATTTT; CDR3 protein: CASEGPVAQYF
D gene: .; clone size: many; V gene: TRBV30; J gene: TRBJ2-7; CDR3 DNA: TGTGCCTGGATCCCGGGGGTTGGGTACGAGCAGTACTTC; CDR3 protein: CAWIPGVGYEQYF
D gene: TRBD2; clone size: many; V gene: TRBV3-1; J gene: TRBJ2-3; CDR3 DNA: TGTGCCAGCAGCCAAGACGGGACTAGCGGGAGAAGGAGCACAGATACGCAGTATTTT; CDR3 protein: CASSQDGTSGRRSTDTQYF
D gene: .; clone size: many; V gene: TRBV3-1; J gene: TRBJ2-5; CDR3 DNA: TGTGCCAGCAGCCAAGTAGGAGTTCAAGAGACCCAGTACTTC; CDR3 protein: CASSQVGVQETQYF
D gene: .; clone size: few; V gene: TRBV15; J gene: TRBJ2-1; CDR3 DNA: TGTGCCACGTCCAGGGGTGTGGGTGAGCAGTTCTTC; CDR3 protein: CATSRGVGEQFF
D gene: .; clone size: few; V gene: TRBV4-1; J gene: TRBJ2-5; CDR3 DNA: TGCGCCAGCAGCCAAAAGGATCTCCAAGAGACCCAGTACTTC; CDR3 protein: CASSQKDLQETQYF
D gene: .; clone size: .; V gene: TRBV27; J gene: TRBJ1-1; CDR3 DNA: TGTGCCAGCAGTTTAGTCAGAGGGGGTAATACTGAAGCTTTCTTT; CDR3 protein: CASSLVRGGNTEAFF
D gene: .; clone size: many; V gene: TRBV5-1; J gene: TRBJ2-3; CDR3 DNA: TGCGCCAGCAACCGAGAGGGCAGGGATACGCAGTATTTT; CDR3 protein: CASNREGRDTQYF
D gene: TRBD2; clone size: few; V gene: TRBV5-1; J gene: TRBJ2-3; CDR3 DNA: TGCGCCAGCAGCTTTGGGGAGGGGAACACAGATACGCAGTATTTT; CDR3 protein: CASSFGEGNTDTQYF
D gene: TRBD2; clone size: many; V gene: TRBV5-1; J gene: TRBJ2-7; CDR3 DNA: TGCGCCAGCAGCTTGGTTTTAGCGGGAGACTCCTACGAGCAGTACTTC; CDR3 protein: CASSLVLAGDSYEQYF
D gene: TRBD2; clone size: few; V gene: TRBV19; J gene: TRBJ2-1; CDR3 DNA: TGTGCCAGTAGTATGCCGGGAGGACACAATGAGCAGTTCTTC; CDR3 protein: CASSMPGGHNEQFF
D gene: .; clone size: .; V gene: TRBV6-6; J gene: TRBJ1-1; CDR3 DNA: TGTGCCAGCAGTTACAAGCAGGGCCGTGAAGCTTTCTTT; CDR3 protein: CASSYKQGREAFF
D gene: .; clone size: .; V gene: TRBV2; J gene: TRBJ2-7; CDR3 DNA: TGTGCCAGCACCACGCCGGCCCTACCTGGGGGAAGCGTGCAGTACTTC; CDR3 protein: CASTTPALPGGSVQYF
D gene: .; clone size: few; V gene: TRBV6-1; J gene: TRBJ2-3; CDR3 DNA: TGTGCCAGCAGTGCGTCCTTAACTAGCACAGATACGCAGTATTTT; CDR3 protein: CASSASLTSTDTQYF
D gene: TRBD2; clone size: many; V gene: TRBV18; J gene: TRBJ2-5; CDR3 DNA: TGTGCCAGCTCTCCAGCGGGAGTGGATGAGACCCAGTACTTC; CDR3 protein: CASSPAGVDETQYF